What follows are 21 T cell receptor beta chains derived from one specimen sequenced in a study of response to subunit inactivated influenza vaccine. A single record per CDR3 protein comes from TCRdb applying MiXCR to the RT-PCR reads. Of 600,000 to 700,000 distinct CDR3 sequences in the sample, 11% to 15% were seen once. Sequenced material: PBMCs from blood, taken around 14 days before vaccination. Receptors originate from a man aged 50-59 years who received an inactivated influenza vaccine.

The rearrangement joins TRBV6-2 or TRBV6-3 to TRBJ1-1, with TRBD1 as a possible D gene (6 bases). The CDR3 is 14 residues long. Germline lookup yields CDR1 MNHEY and CDR2 SVGEGT. Trimming pared 0 bases from V and 7 bases from J, leaving 12 bases between. CDR3: CASSYSGQGIEAFF. CDR3 bases: TGTGCCAGCAGTTACTCAGGCCAGGGGATTGAAGCTTTCTTT.

A few counts support this clonotype. The CDR3 DNA follows: TGTGCCATCAGTGCTCGGGGGGACAATGAGCAGTTCTTC. This sequence encodes CAISARGDNEQFF. The rearrangement uses TRBV10-3 and TRBJ2-1; 7 nucleotides match TRBD2. Trimming at V came to 4 bases and at J to 5 bases, leaving 2 bases not matched to a gene. The CDR3 loop spans 13 amino acids. Germline V gene sequence: CDR1 ENHRY, CDR2 SYGVKD.

This clonotype was seen many times. The chain recombines TRBV25-1 with TRBJ2-7; D possibly corresponds to TRBD2 (6 bases). From germline, CDR1 is MGHDK and CDR2 SYGVNS. The germline V and J ends were trimmed by 2 bases and 3 bases, with 11 bases remaining between them. CDR3 length equals 14 residues. CDR3 loop: CASSEGGGLYEQYF. CDR3 coding DNA: TGTGCCAGCAGTGAAGGGGGAGGTCTCTACGAGCAGTACTTC.

This chain connects TRBV20-1 to TRBJ2-7; possible D gene TRBD1, 5 bases. This CDR3 comprises 15 residues. V was trimmed by 0 bases and J by 0 bases, leaving 12 bases between them. Germline V gene data show CDR1 as DFQATT and CDR2 as SNEGSKA (reference sequence). The CDR3 DNA sequence: TGCAGTGCTAGAGATGGGGCCAGTAGCTCCTACGAGCAGTACTTC. This codes for CSARDGASSSYEQYF.

This clonotype has at least ten counts. The chain employs TRBV24-1 and TRBJ2-2; maybe TRBD2 (5 bases). Germline-derived CDR1 and CDR2 are KGHDR and SFDVKD. V was clipped by 9 bases and J by 4 bases, with 11 bases between them. The CDR3 consists of 13 residues. This CDR3 reads CATGSSVTGELFF. In nucleotides, the CDR3 is TGTGCCACCGGGAGTTCGGTCACCGGGGAGCTGTTTTTT.

The J gene is TRBJ2-1, the V gene TRBV4-1; a weak D match, TRBD1 (6 bases). The germline V gene has CDR1 MGHRA and CDR2 YSYEKL. This CDR3 region has 16 residues. The germline V and J ends were trimmed by 0 bases and 6 bases, with 15 bases remaining between them. CDR3: CASSQDDRTDVNEQFF. The DNA of the CDR3 is TGCGCCAGCAGCCAAGATGATAGGACAGACGTCAATGAGCAGTTCTTC.

Only a few counts were recorded for this clonotype. The chain recombines TRBV20-1 with TRBJ2-3; TRBD2 matches at 7 bases. The CDR3 sequence is 15 residues long. V shed 1 base, J shed 0 bases, and the junction held 4 bases outside the gene matches. CDR1 DFQATT and CDR2 SNEGSKA come from the germline V gene (reference sequence). As DNA, the CDR3 is TGCAGTGCTAGAGCGACGGGGGGTAGCACAGATACGCAGTATTTT. This gives the protein CSARATGGSTDTQYF.

This clonotype was observed a few times. The genes are TRBV7-8 and TRBJ2-1; 10 bases are a match to TRBD2. The V gene's germline CDR1 is SGHVS and CDR2 FQNEAQ. J was trimmed by 8 bases and V by 0 bases; bases with no gene match: 13. The CDR3 has 18 residues. CDR3 DNA: TGTGCCAGCAGCTTAGCCCGGATAGCGGGAGGTCATGGCGATGAGCAGTTCTTC. Translation: CASSLARIAGGHGDEQFF.

This clonotype occurred a few times. This rearrangement joins TRBV2 to TRBJ2-7; TRBD1 matches at 10 bases. This CDR3 spans 14 amino acids. Germline V CDR1 and CDR2: SNHLY, FYNNEI. J gave up 1 base and V 7 bases, and 4 bases lay outside the gene matches. CDR3 amino acids: CASTWTGGSYEQYF. DNA for the CDR3: TGTGCCAGCACTTGGACAGGGGGTTCCTACGAGCAGTACTTC.

With respect to this clonotype: A read error may account for a junction end that differs from germline. The chain uses TRBV7-9 and TRBJ2-1; 9 bases are a match to TRBD2. Germline V gene sequence: CDR1 SEHNR, CDR2 FQNEAQ (reference sequence). This CDR3 is 17 amino acids long. The CDR3: CAGSSRLAAPTYNEQFF. The CDR3 DNA reads TGTGCCGGCAGCTCCCGACTAGCGGCGCCTACCTACAATGAGCAGTTCTTC. The full variable domain, rest sourced from reference TRBV7-9 and TRBJ2-1, is DTGVSQNPRHKITKRGQNVTFRCDPISEHNRLYWYRQTLGQGPEFLTYFQNEAQLEKSRLLSDRFSAERPKGSFSTLEIQRTEQGDSAMYLCAGSSRLAAPTYNEQFFGPGTRLTVL.

In its sample, this clonotype was seen a few times. The V gene is TRBV5-1, the J gene TRBJ2-5; a possible D gene is TRBD2 (5 bases). The CDR3 consists of 14 residues. The V end was cut by 4 bases, the J end by 5 bases, with 15 bases between. In germline, CDR1 is SGHRS, CDR2 YFSETQ. Here the CDR3 reads CASSPDGRGETQYF. DNA for the CDR3: TGCGCCAGCAGCCCGGACGGCAGAGGGGAGACCCAGTACTTC.

This clonotype was counted many times. The chain recombines TRBV4-3 with TRBJ1-5, with a tentative D call TRBD1 (6 bases). This CDR3 region has 18 residues. Trimming removed 1 base from V and 0 bases from J, with 16 bases in between. Germline V gives CDR1 LGHNA, CDR2 YSLEER. CDR3 DNA: TGCGCCAGCAGCCAAGGGACCCAGGGGCCCTATAGCAATCAGCCCCAGCATTTT. Translation gives CASSQGTQGPYSNQPQHF.

Only a few counts were recorded for this clonotype. V is TRBV9 and J is TRBJ2-4, with D perhaps being TRBD1 or TRBD2 (5 bases each). V shed 4 bases and J shed 0 bases, with 14 bases lying between them. Germline V CDR1 and CDR2: SGDLS, YYNGEE. The CDR3 totals 16 residues. CDR3 residues: CASSPQSGTAKNIQYF. CDR3 bases: TGTGCCAGCAGCCCTCAATCCGGGACAGCCAAAAACATTCAGTACTTC.

The chain employs TRBV28 and TRBJ2-5; 10 bases fit TRBD1. CDR1 and CDR2 (germline): MDHEN, SYDVKM. This CDR3 is 18 amino acids long. The junction had 16 bases not matched to a gene; V was cut back by 6 bases and J by 3 bases. The CDR3 sequence: CASRPLIRTGGREETQYF. The CDR3, as DNA: TGTGCCAGCAGGCCCTTGATCCGGACAGGGGGTCGGGAAGAGACCCAGTACTTC.

The chain recombines TRBV6-2 or TRBV6-3 with TRBJ1-1; 7 bases fit TRBD1. CDR1 MNHEY and CDR2 SVGEGT come from the germline V gene. V lost 6 bases to trimming and J lost 4 bases; unmatched junction nucleotides: 8. The CDR3 length is 14 residues. In DNA form, the CDR3 reads TGTGCCAGCAGGGACGACAGGGTGGGCACTGAAGCTTTCTTT. It yields the protein CASRDDRVGTEAFF.

This clonotype occurred many times. The rearrangement links TRBV11-1 to TRBJ2-1, with 9 bases aligning to TRBD2. Germline CDR1 SGHAT, CDR2 FQDESV (reference sequence). The junction had 2 bases not matched to a gene; V was cut back by 1 base and J by 1 base. This CDR3 is 16 amino acids long. Here the CDR3 DNA reads TGTGCCAGCAGCTTAGTCACTAGCGGGTCCTACAATGAGCAGTTCTTC. Translation: CASSLVTSGSYNEQFF.

CDR3 amino acids: CASSSQGSASGELFF. The CDR3 nucleotides read TGTGCCAGCAGCTCCCAGGGGTCTGCATCCGGGGAGCTGTTTTTT. The gene calls are TRBV7-2 and TRBJ2-2; possible D gene TRBD1, 6 bases. Germline V gene lookup returns CDR1 SGHTA and CDR2 FQGNSA. The CDR3 runs 15 residues. The V gene lost 4 bases and the J gene lost 6 bases, with 15 bases spanning the gap.

The gene calls are TRBV11-2 and TRBJ2-1; D is unclear. V was trimmed by 3 bases and J by 4 bases, leaving 16 bases between them. Germline loops: CDR1 SGHAT, CDR2 FQNNGV. This CDR3 region has 16 residues. CDR3 loop: CASSFIKQNLYNEQFF. The CDR3 DNA reads TGTGCCAGCAGCTTTATCAAGCAAAATCTTTACAATGAGCAGTTCTTC.

The chain is built from TRBV4-3 and TRBJ2-1, with 8 bases fitting TRBD2. The CDR3 extends over 18 amino acids. The J segment lost 6 bases and the V segment lost 0 bases, leaving 13 bases of the junction unmatched. Germline CDR1 is LGHNA and CDR2 is YSLEER. Written as DNA, the CDR3 is TGCGCCAGCAGCCAAGATGGAAGTCCTAGCAGCGGGGGCAATGAGCAGTTCTTC. It codes for CASSQDGSPSSGGNEQFF.

The DNA for the CDR3 is TGCAGTACCCCGGGGGCCTACGAGCAGTACTTC. It specifies CSTPGAYEQYF. The rearrangement links TRBV20-1 to TRBJ2-7; a possible D gene is TRBD2 (6 bases). The V end lost 8 bases, the J end lost 2 bases, and 10 bases lay between the germline ends. The CDR3 length is 11 residues. Germline V CDR1 and CDR2: DFQATT, SNEGSKA (reference sequence).

This clonotype turned up a few times. The chain links TRBV4-1 to TRBJ2-6; possibly TRBD1 for D (6 bases). Germline CDR1 MGHRA, CDR2 YSYEKL. V lost 7 bases and J 0 bases, leaving 16 bases between the germline ends. CDR3 length equals 17 residues. The chain's CDR3 is CASMTQGTYSGANVLTF. CDR3 coding DNA: TGCGCCAGCATGACGCAGGGGACCTACTCTGGGGCCAACGTCCTGACTTTC.